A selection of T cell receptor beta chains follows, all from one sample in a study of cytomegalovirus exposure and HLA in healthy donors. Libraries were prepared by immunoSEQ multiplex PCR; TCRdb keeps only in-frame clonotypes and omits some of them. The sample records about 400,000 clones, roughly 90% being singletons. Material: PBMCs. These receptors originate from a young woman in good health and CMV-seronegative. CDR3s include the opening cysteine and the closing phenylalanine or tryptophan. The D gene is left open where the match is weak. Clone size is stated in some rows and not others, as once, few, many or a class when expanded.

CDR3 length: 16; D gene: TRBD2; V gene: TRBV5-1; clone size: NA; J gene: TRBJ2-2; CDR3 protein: CASSLAGLRGPGELFF; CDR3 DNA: TGCGCCAGCAGCTTGGCGGGACTAAGGGGTCCCGGGGAGCTGTTTTTT
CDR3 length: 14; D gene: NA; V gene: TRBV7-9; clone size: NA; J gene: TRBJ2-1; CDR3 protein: CASSLNRAYNEQFF; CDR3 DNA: TGTGCCAGCAGCTTGAACAGGGCCTACAATGAGCAGTTCTTC
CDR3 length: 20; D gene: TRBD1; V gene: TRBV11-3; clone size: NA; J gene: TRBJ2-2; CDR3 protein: CASTEYFSRDRVADTGELFF; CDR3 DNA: TGTGCCAGCACCGAATACTTCAGCCGGGACAGGGTAGCGGACACCGGGGAGCTGTTTTTT
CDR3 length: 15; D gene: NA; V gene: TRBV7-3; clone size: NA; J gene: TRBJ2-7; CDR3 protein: CASSPVHGGLGEQYF; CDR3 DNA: TGTGCCAGCAGCCCCGTTCACGGGGGTTTAGGCGAGCAGTACTTC
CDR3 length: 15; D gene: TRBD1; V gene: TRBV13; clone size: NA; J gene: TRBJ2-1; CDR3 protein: CASSSSGTGFNEQFF; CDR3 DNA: TGTGCCAGCAGCTCCTCCGGGACAGGGTTCAATGAGCAGTTCTTC
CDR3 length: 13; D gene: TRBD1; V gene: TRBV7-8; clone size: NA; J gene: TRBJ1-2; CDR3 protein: CASSAGTAYGYTF; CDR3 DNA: TGTGCCAGCAGCGCCGGGACAGCCTATGGCTACACCTTC
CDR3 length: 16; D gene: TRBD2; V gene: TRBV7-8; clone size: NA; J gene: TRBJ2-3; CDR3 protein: CASSLNLAGYTDTQYF; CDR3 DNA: TGTGCCAGCAGCTTAAATCTAGCGGGGTACACAGATACGCAGTATTTT
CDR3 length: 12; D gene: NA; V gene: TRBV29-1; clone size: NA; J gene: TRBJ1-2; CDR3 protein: CSVPRQDHGYTF; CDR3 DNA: TGCAGCGTTCCTAGACAGGACCATGGCTACACCTTC
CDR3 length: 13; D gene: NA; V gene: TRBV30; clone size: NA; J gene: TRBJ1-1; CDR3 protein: CAWRNSLNTEAFF; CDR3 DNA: TGTGCCTGGAGAAACAGCCTGAACACTGAAGCTTTCTTT
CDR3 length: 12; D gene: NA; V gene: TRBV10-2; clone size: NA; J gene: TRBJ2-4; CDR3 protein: CASSEAGHIQYF; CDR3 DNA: TGCGCCAGCAGTGAGGCAGGGCACATTCAGTACTTC
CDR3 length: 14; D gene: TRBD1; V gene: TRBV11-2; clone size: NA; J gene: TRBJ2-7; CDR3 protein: CASSYDRGSYEQYF; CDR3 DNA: TGTGCCAGCAGCTATGACAGGGGGAGCTACGAGCAGTACTTC
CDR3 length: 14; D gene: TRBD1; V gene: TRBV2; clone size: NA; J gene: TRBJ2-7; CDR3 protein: CASRGTGQGDEQYF; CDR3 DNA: TGTGCCAGCAGGGGAACGGGACAGGGAGACGAGCAGTACTTC
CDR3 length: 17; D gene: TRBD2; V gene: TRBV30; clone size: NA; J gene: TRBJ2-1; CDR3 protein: CAWRREGGGGPGNEQFF; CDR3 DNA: TGTGCCTGGAGGAGGGAGGGAGGCGGGGGGCCTGGCAATGAGCAGTTCTTC
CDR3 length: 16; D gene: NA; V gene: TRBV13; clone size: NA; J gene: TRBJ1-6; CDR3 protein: CASSLGSSSYNSPLHF; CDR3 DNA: TGTGCCAGCAGCTTAGGTTCTAGCTCCTATAATTCACCCCTCCACTTT
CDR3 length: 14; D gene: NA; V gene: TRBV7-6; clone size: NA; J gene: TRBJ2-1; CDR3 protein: CASSLNRPGNEQFF; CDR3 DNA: TGTGCCAGCAGCTTAAATCGGCCGGGTAATGAGCAGTTCTTC
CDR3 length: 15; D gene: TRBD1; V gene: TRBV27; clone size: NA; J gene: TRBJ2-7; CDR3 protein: CASSLRTGGNYEQYF; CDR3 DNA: TGTGCCAGCAGTTTGAGGACAGGGGGGAACTACGAGCAGTACTTC
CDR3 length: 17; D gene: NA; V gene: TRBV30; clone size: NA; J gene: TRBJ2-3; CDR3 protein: CACETRWRHDYTDTQYF; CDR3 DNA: TGTGCCTGTGAGACTAGGTGGCGGCATGATTACACAGATACGCAGTATTTT
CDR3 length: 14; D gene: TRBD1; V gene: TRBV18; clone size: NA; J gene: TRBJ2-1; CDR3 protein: CASSQGQGAYEQFF; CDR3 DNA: TGTGCCAGCTCACAGGGACAGGGGGCATATGAGCAGTTCTTC
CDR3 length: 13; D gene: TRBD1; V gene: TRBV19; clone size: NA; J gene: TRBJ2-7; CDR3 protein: CASIGDSAYEQYF; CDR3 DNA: TGTGCCAGTATAGGGGACAGCGCCTACGAGCAGTACTTC
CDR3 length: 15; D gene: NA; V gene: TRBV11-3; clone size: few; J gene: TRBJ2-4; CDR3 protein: CASSSGVGRKNIQYF; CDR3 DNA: TGTGCCAGCAGCTCGGGGGTCGGGCGCAAAAACATTCAGTACTTC
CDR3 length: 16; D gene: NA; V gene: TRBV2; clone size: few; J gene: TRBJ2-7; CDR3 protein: CASSEGTLMASYEQYF; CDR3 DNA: TGTGCCAGCAGTGAAGGCACCCTGATGGCCTCCTACGAGCAGTACTTC
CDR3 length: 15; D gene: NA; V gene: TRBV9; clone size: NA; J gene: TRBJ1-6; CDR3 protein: CASSESGGSWSPLHF; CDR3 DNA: TGTGCCAGCAGCGAGTCGGGAGGGAGTTGGTCACCCCTCCACTTT
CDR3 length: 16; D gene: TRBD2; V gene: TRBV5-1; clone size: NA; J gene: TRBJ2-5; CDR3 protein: CASSPPSGGAGETQYF; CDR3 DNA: TGCGCCAGCAGCCCCCCTAGCGGGGGGGCCGGAGAGACCCAGTACTTC
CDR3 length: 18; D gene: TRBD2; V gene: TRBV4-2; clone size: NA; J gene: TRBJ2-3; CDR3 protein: CASSQGTSVQQQTDTQYF; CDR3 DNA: TGTGCCAGCAGCCAAGGGACTAGCGTACAACAGCAAACAGATACGCAGTATTTT
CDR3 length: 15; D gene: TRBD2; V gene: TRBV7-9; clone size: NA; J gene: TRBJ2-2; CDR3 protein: CASSREGDWTGELFF; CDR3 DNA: TGTGCCAGCAGTCGGGAGGGGGATTGGACCGGGGAGCTGTTTTTT
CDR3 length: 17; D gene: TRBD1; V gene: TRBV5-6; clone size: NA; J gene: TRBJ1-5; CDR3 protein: CASSSGTGDWRNQPQHF; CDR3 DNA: TGTGCCAGCAGCTCCGGGACAGGGGATTGGCGCAATCAGCCCCAGCATTTT
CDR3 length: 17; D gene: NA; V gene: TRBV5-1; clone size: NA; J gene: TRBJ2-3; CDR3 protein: CASSLAGIYPNTDTQYF; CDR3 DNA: TGCGCCAGCAGCTTGGCCGGGATCTACCCAAACACAGATACGCAGTATTTT
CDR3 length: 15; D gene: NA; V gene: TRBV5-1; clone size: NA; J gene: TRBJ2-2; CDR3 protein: CASSLDQGGTGELFF; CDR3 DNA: TGCGCCAGCAGCTTGGATCAGGGTGGGACCGGGGAGCTGTTTTTT
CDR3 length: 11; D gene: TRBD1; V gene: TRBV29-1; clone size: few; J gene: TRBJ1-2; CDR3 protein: CSVRGPLGYTF; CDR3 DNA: TGCAGCGTCAGGGGGCCTCTTGGCTACACCTTC
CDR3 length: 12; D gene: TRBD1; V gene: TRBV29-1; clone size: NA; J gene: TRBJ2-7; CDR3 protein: CSAMGQTYEQYF; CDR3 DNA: TGCAGCGCTATGGGACAGACCTACGAGCAGTACTTC
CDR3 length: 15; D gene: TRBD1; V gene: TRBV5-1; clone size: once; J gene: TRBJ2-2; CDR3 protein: CASTPGQGAGGELFF; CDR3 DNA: TGCGCCAGCACCCCGGGACAGGGGGCGGGCGGGGAGCTGTTTTTT
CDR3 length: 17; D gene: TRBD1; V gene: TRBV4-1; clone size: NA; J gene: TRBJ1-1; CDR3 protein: CASSPLPVTGKNTEAFF; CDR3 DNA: TGCGCCAGCAGCCCGCTTCCGGTGACAGGGAAGAACACTGAAGCTTTCTTT
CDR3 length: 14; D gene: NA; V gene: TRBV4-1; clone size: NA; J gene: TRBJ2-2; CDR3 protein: CASSQAPNTGELFF; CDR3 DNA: TGCGCCAGCAGCCAAGCTCCGAACACCGGGGAGCTGTTTTTT
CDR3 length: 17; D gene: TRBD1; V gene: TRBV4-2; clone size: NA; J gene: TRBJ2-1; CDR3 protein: CASSQGGGGQGRNEQFF; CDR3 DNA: TGTGCCAGCAGCCAAGGAGGAGGGGGACAGGGGCGCAATGAGCAGTTCTTC
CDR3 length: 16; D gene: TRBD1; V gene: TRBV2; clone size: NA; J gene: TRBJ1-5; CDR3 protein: CASSADPGQGYQPQHF; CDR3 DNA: TGTGCCAGCAGTGCCGATCCCGGACAGGGATACCAGCCCCAGCATTTT
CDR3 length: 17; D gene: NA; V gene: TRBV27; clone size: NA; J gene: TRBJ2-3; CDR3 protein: CASRPIQVIDGTDTQYF; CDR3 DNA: TGTGCCAGCAGGCCAATACAGGTAATAGACGGCACAGATACGCAGTATTTT
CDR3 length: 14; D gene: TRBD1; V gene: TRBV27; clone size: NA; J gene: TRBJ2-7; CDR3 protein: CASTTGTGAHEQYF; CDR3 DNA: TGTGCCAGCACTACCGGGACAGGGGCCCACGAGCAGTACTTC
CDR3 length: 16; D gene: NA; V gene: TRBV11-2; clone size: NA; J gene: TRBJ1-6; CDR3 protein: CASRTLIGRPNSPLHF; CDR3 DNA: TGTGCCAGCAGGACCCTGATTGGGAGACCTAATTCACCCCTCCACTTT
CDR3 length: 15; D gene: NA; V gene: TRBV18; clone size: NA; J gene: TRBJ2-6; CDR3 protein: CASSSDISGANVLTF; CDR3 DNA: TGTGCCAGCTCTTCGGACATCTCTGGGGCCAACGTCCTGACTTTC
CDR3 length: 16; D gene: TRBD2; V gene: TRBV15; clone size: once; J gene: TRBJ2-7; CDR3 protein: CATSRGGLAGYYEQYF; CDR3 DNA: TGTGCCACCAGCAGAGGGGGTCTAGCGGGATACTACGAGCAGTACTTC
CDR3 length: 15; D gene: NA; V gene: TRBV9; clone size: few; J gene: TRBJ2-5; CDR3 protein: CASSPSRGVQETQYF; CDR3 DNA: TGTGCCAGCAGCCCATCTAGGGGCGTCCAAGAGACCCAGTACTTC
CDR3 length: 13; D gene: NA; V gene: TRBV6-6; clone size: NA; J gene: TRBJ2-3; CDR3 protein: CASSYSSGDTQYF; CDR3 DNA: TGTGCCAGCAGTTACTCTTCGGGGGATACGCAGTATTTT
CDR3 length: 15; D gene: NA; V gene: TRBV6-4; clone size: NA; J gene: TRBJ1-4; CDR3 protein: CASRSPGATNEKLFF; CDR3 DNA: TGTGCCAGCAGGTCCCCCGGAGCAACTAATGAAAAACTGTTTTTT
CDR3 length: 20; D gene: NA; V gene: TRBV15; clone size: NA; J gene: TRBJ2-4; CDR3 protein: CATSSGVMGGTGVAKNIQYF; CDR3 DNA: TGTGCCACCAGCAGTGGGGTAATGGGGGGTACTGGAGTAGCCAAAAACATTCAGTACTTC
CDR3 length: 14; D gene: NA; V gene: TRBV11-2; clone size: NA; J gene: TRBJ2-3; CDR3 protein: CASSPDMSTDTQYF; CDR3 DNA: TGTGCCAGCAGCCCGGACATGAGCACAGATACGCAGTATTTT
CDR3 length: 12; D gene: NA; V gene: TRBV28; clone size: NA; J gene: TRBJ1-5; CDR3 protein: CASDKSNQPQHF; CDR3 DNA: TGTGCCAGCGACAAAAGCAATCAGCCCCAGCATTTT
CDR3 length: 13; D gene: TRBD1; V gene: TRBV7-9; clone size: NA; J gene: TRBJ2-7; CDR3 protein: CASSLSGGYEQYF; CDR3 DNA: TGTGCCAGCAGCTTATCAGGGGGCTACGAGCAGTACTTC
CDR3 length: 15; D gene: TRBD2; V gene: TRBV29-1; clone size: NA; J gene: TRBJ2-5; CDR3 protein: CSVEGTSGGDETQYF; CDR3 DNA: TGCAGCGTTGAAGGAACTAGCGGGGGGGATGAGACCCAGTACTTC
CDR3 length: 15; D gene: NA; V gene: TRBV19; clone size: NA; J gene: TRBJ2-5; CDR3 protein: CASSIGVSRQETQYF; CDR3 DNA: TGTGCCAGTAGTATAGGGGTTAGCAGACAAGAGACCCAGTACTTC
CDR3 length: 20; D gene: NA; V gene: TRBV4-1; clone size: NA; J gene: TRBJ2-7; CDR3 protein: CASSQAMRLGGYRLTYEQYF; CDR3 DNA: TGCGCCAGCAGCCAAGCAATGAGGCTGGGAGGTTATCGACTAACCTACGAGCAGTACTTC
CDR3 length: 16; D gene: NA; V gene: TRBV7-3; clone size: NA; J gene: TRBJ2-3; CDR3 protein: CASSLESSLYTDTQYF; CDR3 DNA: TGTGCCAGCAGCTTAGAGTCGAGTTTGTACACAGATACGCAGTATTTT
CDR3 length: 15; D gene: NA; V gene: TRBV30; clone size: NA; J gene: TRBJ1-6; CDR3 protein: CAWTLRGPYNSPLHF; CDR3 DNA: TGTGCCTGGACGTTGCGGGGGCCCTATAATTCACCCCTCCACTTT
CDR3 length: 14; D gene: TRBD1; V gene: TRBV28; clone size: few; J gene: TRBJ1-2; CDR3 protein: CASSPTGAAGGYTF; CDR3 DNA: TGTGCCAGCAGTCCCACAGGGGCAGCGGGTGGCTACACCTTC
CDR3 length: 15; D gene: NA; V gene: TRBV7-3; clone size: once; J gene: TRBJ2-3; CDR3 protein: CASSRTADFTDTQYF; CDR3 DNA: TGTGCCAGCAGCCGTACAGCGGACTTCACAGATACGCAGTATTTT
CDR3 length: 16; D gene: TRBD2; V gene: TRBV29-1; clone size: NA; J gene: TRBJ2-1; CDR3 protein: CSVSGTSGASYNEQFF; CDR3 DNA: TGCAGCGTTTCCGGGACTAGCGGGGCCTCCTACAATGAGCAGTTCTTC
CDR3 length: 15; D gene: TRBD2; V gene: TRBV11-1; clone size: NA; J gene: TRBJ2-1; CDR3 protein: CASSSLAGGYNEQFF; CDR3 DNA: TGTGCCAGCAGCTCACTAGCGGGAGGCTACAATGAGCAGTTCTTC
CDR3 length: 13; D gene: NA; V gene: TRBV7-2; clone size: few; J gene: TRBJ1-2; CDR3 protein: CASSLDTNYGYTF; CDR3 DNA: TGTGCCAGCAGCTTAGATACTAACTATGGCTACACCTTC